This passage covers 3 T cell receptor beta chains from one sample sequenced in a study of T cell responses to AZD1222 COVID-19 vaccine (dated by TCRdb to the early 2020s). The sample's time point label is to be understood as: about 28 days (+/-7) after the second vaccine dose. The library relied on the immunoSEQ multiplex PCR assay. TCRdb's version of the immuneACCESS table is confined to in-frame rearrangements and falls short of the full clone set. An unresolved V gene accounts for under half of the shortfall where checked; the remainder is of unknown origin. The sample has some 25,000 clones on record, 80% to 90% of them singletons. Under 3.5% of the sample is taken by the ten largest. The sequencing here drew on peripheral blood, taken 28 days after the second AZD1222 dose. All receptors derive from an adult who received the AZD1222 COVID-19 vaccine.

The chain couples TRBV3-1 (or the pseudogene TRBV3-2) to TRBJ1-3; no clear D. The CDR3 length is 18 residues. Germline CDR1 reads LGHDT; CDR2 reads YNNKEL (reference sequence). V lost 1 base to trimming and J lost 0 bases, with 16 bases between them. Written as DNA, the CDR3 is TGTGCCAGCAGCCAAGTAATAGTCCCGGGTAGCTCTGGAAACACCATATATTTT. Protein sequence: CASSQVIVPGSSGNTIYF.

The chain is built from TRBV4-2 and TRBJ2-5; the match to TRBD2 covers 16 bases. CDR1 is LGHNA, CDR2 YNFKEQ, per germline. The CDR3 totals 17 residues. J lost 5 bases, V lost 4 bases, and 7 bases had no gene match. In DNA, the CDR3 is TGTGCCAGCAGCCCGGGGACTAGCGGGGGGGCCCAGGAGACCCAGTACTTC. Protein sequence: CASSPGTSGGAQETQYF.

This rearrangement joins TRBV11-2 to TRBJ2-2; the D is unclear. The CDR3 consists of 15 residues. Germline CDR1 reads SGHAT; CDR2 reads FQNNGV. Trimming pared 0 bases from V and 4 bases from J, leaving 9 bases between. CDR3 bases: TGTGCCAGCAGCTTAGATCTGGCAGCCACCGGGGAGCTGTTTTTT. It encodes CASSLDLAATGELFF.